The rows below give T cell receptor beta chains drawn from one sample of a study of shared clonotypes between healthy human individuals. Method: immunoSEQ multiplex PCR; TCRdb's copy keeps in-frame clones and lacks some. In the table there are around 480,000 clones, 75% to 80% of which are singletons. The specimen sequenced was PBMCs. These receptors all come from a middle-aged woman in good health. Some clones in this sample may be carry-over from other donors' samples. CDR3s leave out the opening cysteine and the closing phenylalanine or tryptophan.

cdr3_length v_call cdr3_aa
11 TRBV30 AWSAQGAQPQH
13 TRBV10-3 AISEFSGRDNEQF
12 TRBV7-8 ASSSQGMGNTIY
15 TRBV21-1 ASSKAPSGSTYNEQF
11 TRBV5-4 ASSSHGTGELF
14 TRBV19 ASSPYGGSNTGELF
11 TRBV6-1 ATGASGLNEQF
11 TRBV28 ASSLQPGQTQY
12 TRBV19 ASSIRTGSHEQF
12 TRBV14 ASSQEDFSNEQF
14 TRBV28 ASSLSLSYSNQPQH
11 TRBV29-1 SVTGGNTGELF
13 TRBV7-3 ASSPYVGLGGELF
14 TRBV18 ASSRGDWSLNTEAF
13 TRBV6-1 ASSEPGRATETQY
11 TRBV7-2 ASSVGQRNIQY
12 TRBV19 ASSRTSGNYEQY
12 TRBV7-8 ASRPASGYYEQY
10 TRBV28 ASSFPGYEQY
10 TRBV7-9 ASSLVGDTQY
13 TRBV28 ASSRRTAGNNEQF
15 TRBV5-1 ASRPNSGLSSYNEQF
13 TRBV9 ASSLGLAGRETQY
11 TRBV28 ASSTPAGGEQF
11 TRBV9 ASSTGSGTEQY
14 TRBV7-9 ASSLWSWMSATEAF
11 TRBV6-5 ASSRPGGETQY
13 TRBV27 ASSLRQASSYGYT
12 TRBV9 ASSVDARGTGYT
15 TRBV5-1 ASSLNPTGSAAETQY
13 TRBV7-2 ASSMSLQGAGEAF
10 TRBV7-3 ASSFPEWPQH
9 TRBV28 ASSLSDTQY
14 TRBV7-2 ASSLWWEAYTGELF
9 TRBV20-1 SARDLETQY
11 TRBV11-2 ASSRGRTETQY
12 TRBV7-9 ASSLVVVPYEQY
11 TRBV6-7 ASGQALAREQY
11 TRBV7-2 ASSLGPQETQY
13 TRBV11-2 ASSQGTGRTGELF
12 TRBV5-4 ASSLGGRYNEQF
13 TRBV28 ASRRAGHSNQPQH
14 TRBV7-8 ASSLLGQGARDEQF
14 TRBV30 AWSVGWTSGANVLT